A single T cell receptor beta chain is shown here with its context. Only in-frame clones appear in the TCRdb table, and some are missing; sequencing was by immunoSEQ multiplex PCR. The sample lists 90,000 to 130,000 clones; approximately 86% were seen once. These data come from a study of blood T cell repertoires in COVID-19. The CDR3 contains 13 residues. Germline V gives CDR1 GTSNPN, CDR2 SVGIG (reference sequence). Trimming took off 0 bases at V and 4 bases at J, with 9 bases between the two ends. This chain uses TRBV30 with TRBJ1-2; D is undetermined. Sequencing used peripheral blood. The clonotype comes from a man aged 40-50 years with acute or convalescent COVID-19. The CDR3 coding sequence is TGTGCCTGGAGTGTAGGAGGGCCCTATGGCTACACCTTC. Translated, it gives CAWSVGGPYGYTF.